The 17 T cell receptor beta chains below were found in one sample sequenced in a study of shared clonotypes between healthy human individuals. The protocol was immunoSEQ multiplex PCR, while the TCRdb copy is restricted to in-frame clones and leaves out a portion. The table includes 2 million to 3 million clones, roughly 93% detected once. Sequencing used naive CD4+ T cells from PBMCs. Subset described: CD45RA+ positively selected. The receptors were sampled from a man aged 18-30 years in good health. Some clones in this sample may be carry-over from other donors' samples.

V is TRBV7-9 and J is TRBJ2-1; 14 nucleotides agree with TRBD2. Germline V gives CDR1 SEHNR, CDR2 FQNEAQ (reference sequence). The CDR3 sequence is 17 residues long. V shed 5 bases and J 5 bases; nucleotides not matched to a gene: 8. The CDR3, as DNA: TGTGCCAGCAGCCCTAGGACTAGCGGGAGGTTCCACAATGAGCAGTTCTTC. It translates to CASSPRTSGRFHNEQFF.

The chain combines TRBV7-9 with TRBJ1-1; TRBD1 is a possible D gene (5 bases). The CDR3 sequence is 14 residues long. Trimming left V 3 bases short and J 1 base short, with 9 bases between. The germline V gene has CDR1 SEHNR and CDR2 FQNEAQ (reference sequence). For the CDR3, the DNA is TGTGCCAGCAGCTTCATGAGGGGGAACACTGAAGCTTTCTTT. Protein sequence: CASSFMRGNTEAFF.

The rearrangement joins TRBV13 to TRBJ2-1; D perhaps matches TRBD2 (5 bases). This CDR3 spans 14 amino acids. Per germline, CDR1 PRHDT and CDR2 FYEKMQ (reference sequence). Trimming pared 5 bases from V and 3 bases from J, leaving 11 bases between. The CDR3 DNA sequence: TGTGCCAGCAGCCGCTATGGGAGCTACAATGAGCAGTTCTTC. The encoded protein is CASSRYGSYNEQFF.

V is TRBV30 and J is TRBJ1-2; D unclear. Germline-derived CDR1 and CDR2 are GTSNPN and SVGIG (reference sequence). V was cut by 0 bases and J by 2 bases, with 7 bases left in between. The CDR3 totals 13 residues. The CDR3: CAWSVSLNYGYTF. The CDR3 DNA reads TGTGCCTGGAGTGTCTCATTAAACTATGGCTACACCTTC.

On this clone itself: This sample includes further DNA sequences coding for the same CDR3. The gene calls are TRBV4-2 and TRBJ2-7; D uncertain. Germline V lookup: CDR1 LGHNA, CDR2 YNFKEQ. The CDR3 sequence is 12 residues long. Trimming left V 1 base short and J 3 bases short, with 4 bases between. The CDR3 sequence: CASSQVGYEQYF. In DNA form, the CDR3 reads TGTGCCAGCAGCCAAGTAGGCTACGAGCAGTACTTC.

This clone appeared a few times. The chain couples TRBV19 to TRBJ1-1; the D is unclear. Germline CDR1 is LNHDA and CDR2 is SQIVND (reference sequence). This CDR3 is built from 14 residues. Trimming removed 2 bases from V and 1 base from J, with 8 bases in between. The CDR3 DNA sequence: TGTGCCAGTAGTATAACGTGGGGGAACACTGAAGCTTTCTTT. This codes for CASSITWGNTEAFF.

This clone was observed a single time. The chain's CDR3 is CAWSSQGFSGNTIYF. CDR3 sequence (DNA): TGTGCCTGGAGTTCCCAGGGGTTTTCTGGAAACACCATATATTTT. The chain has TRBV30 and TRBJ1-3; a weak D match, TRBD1 (6 bases). V dropped 2 bases and J dropped 1 base, with 12 bases sitting between them. This CDR3 region has 15 residues. Germline CDR1 is GTSNPN and CDR2 is SVGIG (reference sequence). The full variable domain, its missing parts supplied by reference TRBV30 and TRBJ1-3, is SQTIHQWPATLVQPVGSPLSLECTVEGTSNPNLYWYRQAAGRGLQLLFYSVGIGQISSEVPQNLSASRPQDRQFILSSKKLLLSDSGFYLCAWSSQGFSGNTIYFGEGSWLTVV.

The chain is built from TRBV29-1 and TRBJ2-1, with a weak D call TRBD1 (5 bases). The CDR3 has 13 amino acids. Germline assignment: CDR1 SQVTM and CDR2 ANQGSEA. V was cut by 7 bases and J by 0 bases, with 10 bases left in between. The CDR3 loop reads CSARQSSYNEQFF. CDR3 DNA sequence: TGCAGCGCACGACAGAGCTCCTACAATGAGCAGTTCTTC.

The V and J genes are TRBV15 and TRBJ2-5, with 10 bases aligning to TRBD1. The CDR3 loop spans 12 amino acids. Germline values: CDR1 LNHNV, CDR2 YYDKDF (reference sequence). Losses at the gene ends were 8 bases for V and 4 bases for J; bases not matched to a gene: 1. This CDR3 reads CATRDRGETQYF. CDR3 coding DNA: TGTGCCACCCGGGACAGGGGAGAGACCCAGTACTTC.

The chain has TRBV6-4 and TRBJ2-2; D remains ambiguous. The ends were cut back, 5 bases at V and 2 bases at J, with 9 bases in the middle. CDR3 length: 14 residues. In germline, CDR1 is MRHNA, CDR2 SNTAGT. The CDR3 sequence: CASSIRRNTGELFF. CDR3 in DNA: TGTGCCAGCAGTATTCGAAGAAACACCGGGGAGCTGTTTTTT.

The V and J genes are TRBV28 and TRBJ2-1; TRBD1 matches at 8 bases. The CDR3 is made up of 15 amino acids. The V gene's germline CDR1 is MDHEN and CDR2 SYDVKM. Trimming at V came to 6 bases and at J to 4 bases, leaving 8 bases not matched to a gene. CDR3 in DNA: TGTGCCAGCAGGGTAGGGGGACAGGTTTACAATGAGCAGTTCTTC. It codes for CASRVGGQVYNEQFF.

About this clone: The same CDR3 also results from other DNA sequences found in this sample. V is TRBV28 and J is TRBJ1-1; D not certain. CDR3 size: 12 residues. Germline lookup yields CDR1 MDHEN and CDR2 SYDVKM. The V end was cut by 3 bases, the J end by 3 bases, with 5 bases between. CDR3 coding DNA: TGTGCCAGCAGTTTCTCATACACTGAAGCTTTCTTT. Encoded protein: CASSFSYTEAFF.

The V call is TRBV27, the J call TRBJ2-1, with 8 bases that match TRBD2. V shed 2 bases, J shed 7 bases, and the junction held 19 bases outside the gene matches. CDR3 length: 19 residues. Germline CDR1 MNHEY, CDR2 SMNVEV (reference sequence). CDR3 region: CASSLVRFPELAEGNEQFF. CDR3 nucleotide sequence: TGTGCCAGCAGTTTAGTTCGCTTTCCCGAACTAGCGGAGGGTAATGAGCAGTTCTTC.

The V gene is TRBV5-1, the J gene TRBJ1-6; D perhaps matches TRBD1 (6 bases). Trimming left V 4 bases short and J 11 bases short, with 19 bases between. This CDR3 has 15 residues. Per the germline V gene, CDR1 is SGHRS and CDR2 is YFSETQ. CDR3 loop: CASSPSTGAATPLHF. CDR3 DNA: TGCGCCAGCAGCCCCTCCACGGGGGCCGCAACACCCCTCCACTTT.

The rearrangement links TRBV9 to TRBJ2-7; D is possibly TRBD1 (6 bases). V lost 2 bases to trimming and J lost 0 bases, with 12 bases between them. The CDR3 contains 15 residues. Germline-derived CDR1 and CDR2 are SGDLS and YYNGEE. The CDR3 here is CASSVTGNPSYEQYF. CDR3 nucleotide sequence: TGTGCCAGCAGCGTGACAGGAAACCCCTCCTACGAGCAGTACTTC.

V is TRBV5-1 and J is TRBJ1-2; D gene ambiguous. The germline V gene encodes CDR1 SGHRS and CDR2 YFSETQ. Trimming stripped 1 base from V and 4 bases from J, with 14 bases between. The CDR3 runs to 15 residues. CDR3 nucleotide sequence: TGCGCCAGCAGCTTGAATTCAGGCACATCCTATGGCTACACCTTC. It specifies CASSLNSGTSYGYTF.

The rearrangement uses TRBV9 and TRBJ1-4; a possible D gene is TRBD1 (5 bases). This CDR3 is 14 amino acids long. The germline gives CDR1 SGDLS, CDR2 YYNGEE. Trimming cost V 4 bases and J 6 bases, with 13 bases left between them. The CDR3, as DNA: TGTGCCAGCAGCACAAGTGGAGGGGATGAAAAACTGTTTTTT. Amino acids: CASSTSGGDEKLFF.